One and the same sample provided the 14 T cell receptor beta chains below, sequenced in a study of shared clonotypes between healthy human individuals. Produced via immunoSEQ multiplex PCR; TCRdb's table is partial and in-frame only. The sample consists of 1,100,000 or so clones, approximately 80% of them appearing once. Sequencing was done on a sample of memory CD4+ T cells from PBMCs. Subset: CD45RA-negative fraction. These TCRs come from a man aged 18 to 30 in good health. Some clones in this sample may be carry-over from other donors' samples.

This clone was recorded a few times. The J gene is TRBJ2-1, the V gene TRBV5-1; either TRBD1 or TRBD2 may supply D (5 bases each). The length of the CDR3 is 14 residues. Germline V gives CDR1 SGHRS, CDR2 YFSETQ. The V and J ends lost 3 bases and 4 bases respectively, with 11 bases between them. CDR3 region: CASSWGSEYNEQFF. In DNA, the CDR3 is TGCGCCAGCAGCTGGGGGTCAGAGTACAATGAGCAGTTCTTC. Combining the CDR3 with reference TRBV5-1 and TRBJ2-1 gives the whole variable domain KAGVTQTPRYLIKTRGQQVTLSCSPISGHRSVSWYQQTPGQGLQFLFEYFSETQRNKGNFPGRFSGRQFSNSRSEMNVSTLELGDSALYLCASSWGSEYNEQFFGPGTRLTVL.

The chain links TRBV7-2 to TRBJ1-1; TRBD1 might be the D (5 bases). Germline V gives CDR1 SGHTA, CDR2 FQGNSA. Trimming removed 6 bases from V and 0 bases from J, with 14 bases in between. The CDR3 is 15 residues long. CDR3 nucleotide sequence: TGTGCCAGCAGGGTCTCGGCAGGGATGAACACTGAAGCTTTCTTT. It is translated as CASRVSAGMNTEAFF.

The CDR3 DNA sequence: TGTGCCAGCAGTTTAACATTCGGCGGTTTGAACACTGAAGCTTTCTTT. Encoded protein: CASSLTFGGLNTEAFF. The V gene is TRBV27, the J gene TRBJ1-1, with D unclear. V shed 2 bases and J shed 0 bases, with 13 bases lying between them. CDR1 MNHEY and CDR2 SMNVEV come from the germline V gene (reference sequence). The CDR3 sequence is 16 residues long.

The chain carries TRBV29-1 and TRBJ2-7; D tentatively reads TRBD1 or TRBD2 (5 bases each). The ends were cut back, 6 bases at V and 7 bases at J, with 19 bases in the middle. CDR3 length: 13 amino acids. In germline, CDR1 is SQVTM, CDR2 ANQGSEA. The CDR3 loop reads CSVARRDGREQYF. The CDR3 DNA sequence: TGCAGCGTCGCTAGAAGGGACGGGCGAGAGCAGTACTTC.

This chain connects TRBV20-1 to TRBJ2-1, with D maybe TRBD1 (5 bases). Looked up from germline, CDR1 is DFQATT and CDR2 is SNEGSKA (reference sequence). The V end was cut by 4 bases, the J end by 10 bases, with 8 bases between. The CDR3 loop spans 10 amino acids. CDR3 DNA: TGCAGTGCTACCAGGGCCGAGCAGTTCTTC. Its protein is CSATRAEQFF.

The gene calls are TRBV14 and TRBJ2-1; 10 bases are shared with TRBD1. The CDR3 contains 16 residues. Unmatched junction bases numbered 4, after V lost 3 bases and J lost 2 bases. Germline CDR1 and CDR2: SGHDN and FVKESK. The CDR3 loop reads CASSQGTGVTYNEQFF. The CDR3 nucleotides are TGTGCCAGCAGCCAGGGGACAGGGGTGACCTACAATGAGCAGTTCTTC.

This sequence joins TRBV30 and TRBJ2-4, with 13 bases fitting TRBD2. The V and J ends lost 0 bases and 1 base, in that order; junction bases with no gene match: 6. Germline V gene data show CDR1 as GTSNPN and CDR2 as SVGIG (reference sequence). The CDR3 consists of 18 residues. The CDR3 DNA reads as TGTGCCTGGAGTGTACCCGGGACTAGCGGGACGGCCAAAAACATTCAGTACTTC. Amino acids: CAWSVPGTSGTAKNIQYF.

CDR3 in amino acids: CASSASGSNGQETQYF. The CDR3 coding sequence is TGTGCCAGCAGCGCCTCGGGAAGTAACGGACAAGAGACCCAGTACTTC. The rearrangement uses TRBV9 and TRBJ2-5; D might be TRBD2 (5 bases). Germline lookup yields CDR1 SGDLS and CDR2 YYNGEE. Trimming pared 3 bases from V and 2 bases from J, leaving 17 bases between. The CDR3 is 16 residues long.

The rearrangement joins TRBV19 to TRBJ2-7; 13 bases map to TRBD2. Looked up from germline, CDR1 is LNHDA and CDR2 is SQIVND (reference sequence). CDR3 size: 15 residues. Losses at the gene ends were 10 bases for V and 4 bases for J; bases not matched to a gene: 10. For the CDR3, the DNA is TGTGCCACCCTTTCGGGACTAGCGGGGATTTACGAGCAGTACTTC. Translating gives CATLSGLAGIYEQYF. Full variable domain (remainder filled in from reference TRBV19 and TRBJ2-7): DGGITQSPKYLFRKEGQNVTLSCEQNLNHDAMYWYRQDPGQGLRLIYYSQIVNDFQKGDIAEGYSVSREKKESFPLTVTSAQKNPTAFYLCATLSGLAGIYEQYFGPGTRLTVT.

The sample holds one count of this clone. This chain joins TRBV30 and TRBJ1-2, with a tentative D call TRBD1 (5 bases). Trimming removed 4 bases at V and 5 bases at J, with 17 bases between. CDR1 and CDR2 (germline): GTSNPN, SVGIG (reference sequence). The CDR3 extends over 14 amino acids. This chain's CDR3 is CAWMGEGSSYGYTF. As DNA, the CDR3 is TGTGCCTGGATGGGGGAGGGTTCGTCTTATGGCTACACCTTC.

The chain combines TRBV7-2 with TRBJ1-3; no reliable D call. Trimming removed 5 bases from V and 0 bases from J, with 11 bases in between. The CDR3 runs to 15 residues. CDR1 SGHTA and CDR2 FQGNSA come from the germline V gene. The CDR3 region is CASSPPWGSGNTIYF. CDR3 DNA: TGTGCCAGCAGCCCACCCTGGGGCTCTGGAAACACCATATATTTT.

The V gene is TRBV30, the J gene TRBJ2-5, with D hard to call. The end of the DNA aligns better with TRBJ2-7, so the J call may be wrong. The CDR3 spans 10 residues. Germline V lookup: CDR1 GTSNPN, CDR2 SVGIG (reference sequence). The CDR3 loop is CATGSYEQYF. Written as DNA, the CDR3 is TGTGCTACTGGGTCCTACGAGCAGTACTTC.

The chain joins TRBV4-1 to TRBJ1-4; D ambiguous. V was shortened by 0 bases and J by 5 bases, with 13 bases between the two germline ends. Germline CDR1 is MGHRA and CDR2 is YSYEKL. The CDR3 runs 16 residues. The CDR3 here is CASSQDPWQLNEKLFF. As DNA, the CDR3 is TGCGCCAGCAGCCAAGATCCGTGGCAGCTAAATGAAAAACTGTTTTTT.

V usage is TRBV30 and J usage is TRBJ1-1, with D perhaps matching TRBD1 (6 bases). Per germline, CDR1 GTSNPN and CDR2 SVGIG (reference sequence). The germline V and J ends were trimmed by 1 base and 0 bases, with 12 bases remaining between them. The CDR3 consists of 15 residues. Here the CDR3 reads CAWSALGQMNTEAFF. Here the CDR3 DNA reads TGTGCCTGGAGTGCCCTGGGACAAATGAACACTGAAGCTTTCTTT.